This TCR beta chain was recorded in a study of early T cells in non-severe SARS-CoV-2 infection. Study information: Sequencing of unsorted whole blood was done on bulk RNA, leaving chains unpaired. Study-wide findings and caveats: VDJdb matches were skewed toward anti-spike CD8 T cell responses.

For this clonotype: Antigen: not known.

Individual cDNA molecules were tagged with unique molecular identifiers. TCRdb independently ran MiXCR on the 5' RACE reads; one entry per CDR3 protein. The table records about 36,000 distinct CDR3 sequences, 9.9% of them present only once. The CDR3 is 16 residues long. Trimming removed 5 bases from V and 1 base from J, with 15 bases in between. Germline assignment: CDR1 LNHNV and CDR2 YYDKDF (reference sequence). Sequenced sample: whole blood. The genes are TRBV15 and TRBJ2-1, with D possibly TRBD2 on 6 matching bases. The sequence was obtained from an adult who was a healthcare worker with PCR-confirmed SARS-CoV-2 infection or an uninfected control (not recorded which). The CDR3 DNA follows: TGTGCCACCAGCGGGCGGGACCTGCCGTCCTACAATGAGCAGTTCTTC. This translates into CATSGRDLPSYNEQFF.